The T cell receptor (beta chain) under discussion was sequenced for a study of control samples from healthy donors and cancer patients. This CDR3 region has 12 residues. Deletions cut 6 bases from V and 14 bases from J, with 14 bases between. Germline V CDR1 and CDR2: SGHTA, FQGNSA. Clones were sequenced by immunoSEQ multiplex PCR, and TCRdb holds only the in-frame ones, with some missing. The sample includes about 61,000 clones, 90% of them seen just once. The sample was PBMCs. J is TRBJ1-6 and V is TRBV7-2, with D possibly matching TRBD1 (5 bases). This receptor was taken from a man in his fifties or sixties with colorectal cancer. The DNA of the CDR3 is TGTGCCAGCAGTGCCCCCCGGGGGGCCCTCCACTTT. Protein: CASSAPRGALHF.